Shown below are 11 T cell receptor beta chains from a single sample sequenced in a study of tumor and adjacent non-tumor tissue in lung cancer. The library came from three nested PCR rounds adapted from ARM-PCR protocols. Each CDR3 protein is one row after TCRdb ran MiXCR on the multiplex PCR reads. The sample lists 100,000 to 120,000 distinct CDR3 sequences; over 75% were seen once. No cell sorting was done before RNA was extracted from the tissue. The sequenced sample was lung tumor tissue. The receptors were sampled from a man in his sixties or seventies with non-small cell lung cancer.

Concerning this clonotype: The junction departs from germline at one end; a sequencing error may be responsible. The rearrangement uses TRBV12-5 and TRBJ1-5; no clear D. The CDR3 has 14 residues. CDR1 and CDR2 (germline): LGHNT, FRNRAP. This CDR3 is CASGLTAGIQSQHF. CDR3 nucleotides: TGTGCTAGTGGCCTTACCGCTGGCATTCAGTCCCAGCATTTT. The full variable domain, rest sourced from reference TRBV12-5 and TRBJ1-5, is DARVTQTPRHKVTEMGQEVTMRCQPILGHNTVFWYRQTMMQGLELLAYFRNRAPLDDSGMPKDRFSAEMPDATLATLKIQPSEPRDSAVYFCASGLTAGIQSQHFGDGTRLSIL.

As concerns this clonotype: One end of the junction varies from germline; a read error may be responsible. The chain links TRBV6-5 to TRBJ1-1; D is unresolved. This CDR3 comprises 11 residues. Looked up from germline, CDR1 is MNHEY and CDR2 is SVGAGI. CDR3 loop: CVTRKNSEAFF. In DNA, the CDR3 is TGTGTCACTCGAAAGAACTCTGAAGCTTTCTTT.

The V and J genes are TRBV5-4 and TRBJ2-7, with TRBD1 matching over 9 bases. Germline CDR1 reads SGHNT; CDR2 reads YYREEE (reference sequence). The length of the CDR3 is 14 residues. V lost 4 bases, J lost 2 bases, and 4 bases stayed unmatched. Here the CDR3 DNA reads TGTGCCAGCAGCGCCACAGGGGGCCCCTACGAGCAGTACTTC. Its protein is CASSATGGPYEQYF.

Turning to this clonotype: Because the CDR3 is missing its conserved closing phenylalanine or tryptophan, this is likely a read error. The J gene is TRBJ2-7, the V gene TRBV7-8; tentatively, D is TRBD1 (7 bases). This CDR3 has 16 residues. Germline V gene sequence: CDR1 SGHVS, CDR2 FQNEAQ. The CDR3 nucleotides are TGTGCTAGCAGCTCCCGTCGGCAGGGGGGTTCCTACGAGCAGTACATC. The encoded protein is CASSSRRQGGSYEQYI.

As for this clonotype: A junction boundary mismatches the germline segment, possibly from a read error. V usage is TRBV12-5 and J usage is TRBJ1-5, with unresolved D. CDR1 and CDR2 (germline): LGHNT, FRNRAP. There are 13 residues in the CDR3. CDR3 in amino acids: CASAPVRNQPQHF. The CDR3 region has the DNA TGCGCTAGTGCACCGGTCAGGAATCAGCCCCAGCATTTC.

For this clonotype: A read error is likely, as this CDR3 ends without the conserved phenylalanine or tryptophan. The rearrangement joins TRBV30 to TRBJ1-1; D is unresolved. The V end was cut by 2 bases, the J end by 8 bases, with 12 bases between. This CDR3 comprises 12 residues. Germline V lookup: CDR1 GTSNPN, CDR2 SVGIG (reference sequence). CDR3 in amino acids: CAWSPYRGEAFI. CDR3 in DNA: TGTGCCTGGAGTCCATACCGAGGGGAAGCTTTCATT.

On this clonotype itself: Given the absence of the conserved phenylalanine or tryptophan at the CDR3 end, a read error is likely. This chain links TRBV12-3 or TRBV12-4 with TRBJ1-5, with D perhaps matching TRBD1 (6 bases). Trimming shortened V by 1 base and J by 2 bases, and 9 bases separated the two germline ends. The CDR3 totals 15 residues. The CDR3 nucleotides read TGTGCCAGCAGTTTAGGTTCAGGGGGCAATCAGCCCCAGCATTTG. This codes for CASSLGSGGNQPQHL.

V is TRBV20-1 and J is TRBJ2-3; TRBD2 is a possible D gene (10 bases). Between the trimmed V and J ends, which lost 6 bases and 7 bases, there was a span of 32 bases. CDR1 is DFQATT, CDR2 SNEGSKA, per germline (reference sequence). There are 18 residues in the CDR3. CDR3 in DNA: TGCAGTGCCACCCGGGACAGGGATACTAGCGGGACCATATATACGCAGTATTTT. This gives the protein CSATRDRDTSGTIYTQYF.

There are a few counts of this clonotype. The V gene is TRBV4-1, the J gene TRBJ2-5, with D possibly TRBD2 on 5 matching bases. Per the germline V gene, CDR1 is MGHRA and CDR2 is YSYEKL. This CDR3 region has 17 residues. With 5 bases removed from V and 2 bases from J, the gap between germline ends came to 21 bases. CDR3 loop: CASSSGFPVDPQETQYF. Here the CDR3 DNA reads TGCGCCAGCAGCTCGGGATTTCCGGTGGATCCACAAGAGACCCAGTACTTC.

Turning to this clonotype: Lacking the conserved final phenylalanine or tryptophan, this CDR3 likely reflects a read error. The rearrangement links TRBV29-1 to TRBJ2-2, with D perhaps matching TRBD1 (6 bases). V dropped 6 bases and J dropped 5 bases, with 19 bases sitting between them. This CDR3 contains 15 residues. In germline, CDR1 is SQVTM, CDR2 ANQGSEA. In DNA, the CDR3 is TGCAGCGTCACAGGGACAAGGGGTTCGACCGGGGAGCTGTTTTAT. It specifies CSVTGTRGSTGELFY.

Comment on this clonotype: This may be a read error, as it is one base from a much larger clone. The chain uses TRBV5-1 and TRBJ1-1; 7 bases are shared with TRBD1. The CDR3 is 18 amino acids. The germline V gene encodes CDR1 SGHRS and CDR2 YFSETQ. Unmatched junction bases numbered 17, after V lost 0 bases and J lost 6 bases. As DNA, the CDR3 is TGCGCCAGCAGCTTGGACCCAGGCCGTTTAGACAGGGTACCTGAAGCTTTCTTT. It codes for CASSLDPGRLDRVPEAFF. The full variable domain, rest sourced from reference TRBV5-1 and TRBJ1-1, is KAGVTQTPRYLIKTRGQQVTLSCSPISGHRSVSWYQQTPGQGLQFLFEYFSETQRNKGNFPGRFSGRQFSNSRSEMNVSTLELGDSALYLCASSLDPGRLDRVPEAFFGQGTRLTVV.